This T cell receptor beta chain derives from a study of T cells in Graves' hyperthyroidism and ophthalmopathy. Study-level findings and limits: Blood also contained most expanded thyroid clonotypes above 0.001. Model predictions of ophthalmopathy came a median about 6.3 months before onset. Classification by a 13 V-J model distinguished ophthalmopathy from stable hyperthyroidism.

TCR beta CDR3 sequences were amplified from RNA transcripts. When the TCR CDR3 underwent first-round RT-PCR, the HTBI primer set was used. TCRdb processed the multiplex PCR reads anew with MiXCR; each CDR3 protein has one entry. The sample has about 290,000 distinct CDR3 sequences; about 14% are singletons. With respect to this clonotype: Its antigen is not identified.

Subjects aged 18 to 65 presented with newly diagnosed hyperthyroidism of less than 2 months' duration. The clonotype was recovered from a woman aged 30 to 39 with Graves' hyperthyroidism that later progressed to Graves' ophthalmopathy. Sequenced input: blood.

The CDR3, as DNA: TGTGCCACCAGCAGAGAACATATTGGTGGAGTCACCTCCTACAATGAGCAGTTCTTC. Protein: CATSREHIGGVTSYNEQFF. The chain recombines TRBV15 with TRBJ2-1; D gene uncertain. Trimming stripped 0 bases from V and 0 bases from J, with 18 bases between. CDR3 length: 19 residues. The germline gives CDR1 LNHNV, CDR2 YYDKDF (reference sequence). Based on the CDR3 plus reference TRBV15 and TRBJ2-1, the full variable domain is DAMVIQNPRYQVTQFGKPVTLSCSQTLNHNVMYWYQQKSSQAPKLLFHYYDKDFNNEADTPDNFQSRRPNTSFCFLDIRSPGLGDTAMYLCATSREHIGGVTSYNEQFFGPGTRLTVL.